This TCR beta chain was captured by sequencing in a study of T cells in women clearing cervical HPV infection. Study context: Only a few women had HLA typing results available. Study-wide results and limits: Unknown T-cell numbers per sample may underlie the richness differences.

immunoSEQ multiplex PCR used an average of 1200 ng genomic DNA. Only in-frame clones appear in the TCRdb table, and some are missing; sequencing was by immunoSEQ multiplex PCR. Reported are roughly 35,000 clones; the ten largest clones contain 1.5% to 2%. HPV was found by MY09/MY11 PCR and dot-blot genotyping. A note on this clone: The antigen is not known. The read ends 3 residues shy of where the CDR3 ends; the end is completed using the germline J gene.

The length of the CDR3 is 15 residues. Trimming took 4 bases from V and 7 from J; bases not matched to a gene: 8. The germline V gene has CDR1 DFQATT and CDR2 SNEGSKA (reference sequence). The sample consisted of blood buffy coat. The rearrangement joins TRBV20-1 to TRBJ1-6; TRBD1 matches at 9 bases. This TCR came from a woman aged 18-70 years with a cervical HPV16 infection that either progressed to CIN3+ or cleared (not recorded which). CDR3 bases read: TGCAGTGCTATGACGACAGGGGGAACGAATTCACCC. This codes for CSAMTTGGTNSP. The full CDR3 protein reads CSAMTTGGTNSPLHF.